The source of this TCR beta chain is a study of CD8 T cells in ankylosing spondylitis. The study's findings and limits: Disease-linked clones reportedly showed significant enrichment in matched ankylosing spondylitis synovial fluid. Made up of about eight highly homologous variants, a TCR beta motif appeared characteristic of ankylosing spondylitis blood. Some motif variants had been reported before (in reactive arthritis synovial fluid and blood).

For this clonotype: Its specificity is not known.

TCRdb recomputed calls from the 5' RACE reads with MiXCR, one row per CDR3 protein. The sample holds 700,000 to 1,000,000 distinct CDR3 sequences, 10% to 15% seen once. Germline lookup yields CDR1 MNHNS and CDR2 SASEGT. The length of the CDR3 is 14 residues. Unmatched junction bases numbered 9, after V lost 7 bases and J lost 9 bases. Sequenced input: blood, either unsorted or a sorted T cell fraction (not recorded which). The chain is built from TRBV6-1 and TRBJ2-1, with 10 bases matching TRBD2. The sequence was obtained from a male donor with ankylosing spondylitis. Here the CDR3 reads CASIFQREGTEQFF. The CDR3 DNA is TGTGCCAGCATCTTCCAGCGGGAGGGCACTGAGCAGTTCTTC.